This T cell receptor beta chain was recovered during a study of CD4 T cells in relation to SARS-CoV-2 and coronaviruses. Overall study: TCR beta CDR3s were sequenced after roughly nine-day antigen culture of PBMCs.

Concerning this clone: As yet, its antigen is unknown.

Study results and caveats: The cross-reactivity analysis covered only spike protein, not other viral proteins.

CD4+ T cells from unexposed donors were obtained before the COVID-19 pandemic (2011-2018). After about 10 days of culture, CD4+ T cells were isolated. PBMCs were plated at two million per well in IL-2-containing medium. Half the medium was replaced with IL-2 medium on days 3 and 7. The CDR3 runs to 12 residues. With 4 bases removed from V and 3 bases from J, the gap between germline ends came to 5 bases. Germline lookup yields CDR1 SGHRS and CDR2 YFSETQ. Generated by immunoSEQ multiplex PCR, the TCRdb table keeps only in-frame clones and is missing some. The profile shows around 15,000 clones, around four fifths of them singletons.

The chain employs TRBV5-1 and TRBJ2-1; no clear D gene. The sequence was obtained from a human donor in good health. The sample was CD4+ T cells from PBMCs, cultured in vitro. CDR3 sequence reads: CASSPVYNEQFF. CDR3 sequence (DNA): TGCGCCAGCAGCCCGGTCTACAATGAGCAGTTCTTC.